The T cell receptor (beta chain) under discussion was sequenced for a study of blood T cell repertoires in COVID-19 (dated by TCRdb to the early 2020s). About the full investigation: Collaborator samples came from the United States, Italy and Spain and covered acute and convalescent phases of COVID-19. The prospective study material was composed of cDNA or gDNA derived from T cells, B-cell-depleted T cells, or PBMCs. Subjects who had been exposed to COVID-19, were actively infected with it, or had recovered from it provided the deeply sampled blood TCRbeta repertoires that made up the dataset. The repertoires were released in a freely available public database intended as a resource for research on the immune response to SARS-CoV-2. Samples came from the ongoing ImmuneRACE study (first 160 participants) plus 1,254 subjects from 6 global collaborators. A de-identified subject ID, COVID-19 status, age in years and sex were almost always included in the sample metadata. Where available, HLA class I and class II types were taken from metadata supplied by the sample provider and were not determined by assay-based typing. What the study reported, not specific to this receptor: The quantity of clinical and demographic metadata differed by source and by participant and was supplied without curation.

This clone was observed a handful of times. This clone's antigen is unknown. The sample holds no much larger clone one base away, and base qualities are not on file. The immunoSEQ Assay, a bias-controlled multiplex PCR, was used to amplify TCRbeta CDR3 regions from genomic DNA. As for the authors' bioinformatics: The number of nucleated cells in each sample was estimated by amplification of reference gene primers within the assay. To quantify the absolute abundance of each unique TCRbeta CDR3 rearrangement, sequence reads were collapsed and filtered. For each sample, productive Simpson clonality was calculated by taking the square root of Simpson's diversity index across productive rearrangements. In its TCRdb copy, this immuneACCESS table keeps in-frame sequences only and misses some clones. Where compared with another copy, unresolved V genes explain less than half of these, and the others have no known cause. D and trimming were read from the DNA, whereas the V and J calls and clone size are those reported in that table. This sample comprises 100,000 to 150,000 clones, 70% to 90% of them detected only once. The top ten clones comprise 1% to 1.5% of the sample.

The CDR3 covers 16 residues, taking in both the cysteine and the phenylalanine. Just the 48-base CDR3 DNA is kept, in frame starting at base 1. V has 1 base trimmed and J has 8 bases trimmed; junction bases matching no gene number 8. From the germline V gene, CDR1 is LGHNA and CDR2 is YSLEER. Whole blood was collected in K2EDTA tubes by collaborating institutions according to the institutions' own protocols. For TCRbeta analysis, collaborators shipped samples as frozen whole blood, isolated PBMCs, or DNA extracted from either of those sample types. Sequenced: peripheral blood. This clonotype was sampled from a woman aged 80 or over with acute or convalescent COVID-19. The rearranged segments are TRBV4-3 and TRBJ1-2; TRBD1 fits 12 bases in the junction. The CDR3 here reads CASSQAPGQGAQGYTF. The DNA sequence is given as TGCGCCAGCAGCCAAGCCCCGGGACAGGGGGCGCAAGGCTACACCTTC.